The rows below give T cell receptor beta chains drawn from one sample of a study of blood T cell repertoires in COVID-19. Sequencing used immunoSEQ multiplex PCR; TCRdb keeps in-frame clones, though not all of them. This sample yields roughly 250,000 clones, of which approximately 80% are seen a single time; more than 9.5% belongs to the top ten. The sequencing input was peripheral blood. The receptor set was obtained from an elderly woman with acute or convalescent COVID-19. The CDR3 runs from the conserved cysteine through the conserved F or W. A D gene is named only where the DNA matches it firmly.

d_call: NA; v_call: TRBV24-1; cdr3_aa: CATSETGYWGDTQYF
d_call: TRBD1; v_call: TRBV6-4; cdr3_aa: CATHGGSGTGFKSNQPQHF
d_call: TRBD2; v_call: TRBV6-5; cdr3_aa: CASSSGGAGTDTQYF
d_call: TRBD1; v_call: TRBV28; cdr3_aa: CASLTGARNTEAFF
d_call: NA; v_call: TRBV30; cdr3_aa: CAWSLRGATGELFF
d_call: NA; v_call: TRBV6-5; cdr3_aa: CASSPSGGGETQYF
d_call: TRBD2; v_call: TRBV5-4; cdr3_aa: CASSLEGLAGGQGTQYF
d_call: NA; v_call: TRBV5-8; cdr3_aa: CASSLSTVGHEQYF
d_call: TRBD2; v_call: TRBV5-1; cdr3_aa: CASSLGGAGYDEQFF
d_call: NA; v_call: TRBV7-2; cdr3_aa: CASRYGGSTEAFF
d_call: NA; v_call: TRBV19; cdr3_aa: CASSMGQGNTIYF
d_call: NA; v_call: TRBV7-9; cdr3_aa: CASSLDREEGPQHF
d_call: TRBD1; v_call: TRBV14; cdr3_aa: CASSQGTGGANEKLFF
d_call: NA; v_call: TRBV7-9; cdr3_aa: CASSLWAMNSPLHF
d_call: NA; v_call: TRBV11-1; cdr3_aa: CASSLTEGTEAFF
d_call: TRBD1; v_call: TRBV7-2; cdr3_aa: CASSLNRGSNQPQHF
d_call: NA; v_call: TRBV12-3/TRBV12-4; cdr3_aa: CASSPQGGNEQYF
d_call: TRBD1; v_call: TRBV10-3; cdr3_aa: CAITPGTGNYGYTF
d_call: NA; v_call: TRBV4-2; cdr3_aa: CASSQISEETQYF
d_call: NA; v_call: TRBV2; cdr3_aa: CASSDYRGRTEAFF
d_call: NA; v_call: TRBV10-3; cdr3_aa: CAISENTSQFF
d_call: TRBD2; v_call: TRBV7-2; cdr3_aa: CASSPSSGGSTDTQYF
d_call: TRBD1; v_call: TRBV5-1; cdr3_aa: CASSLEGTGWNSPLHF
d_call: TRBD1; v_call: TRBV28; cdr3_aa: CASSYNRGRNSPLHF
d_call: NA; v_call: TRBV28; cdr3_aa: CASSFVFYEQYF
d_call: NA; v_call: TRBV9; cdr3_aa: CASSAGRLRADTQYF
d_call: TRBD2; v_call: TRBV4-2; cdr3_aa: CASSQVRGGSTDTQYF
d_call: NA; v_call: TRBV2; cdr3_aa: CASSGLSETQYF
d_call: NA; v_call: TRBV6-5; cdr3_aa: CASGQNNSPLHF
d_call: TRBD1; v_call: TRBV18; cdr3_aa: CASSSSRTGEGNTIYF
d_call: TRBD1; v_call: TRBV2; cdr3_aa: CASRTDRATNEKLFF
d_call: NA; v_call: TRBV11-3; cdr3_aa: CASSLAAGTNTGELFF
d_call: TRBD1; v_call: TRBV2; cdr3_aa: CASSTTGGGKNGYTF
d_call: NA; v_call: TRBV20-1; cdr3_aa: CSASSGSGQFF
d_call: TRBD1; v_call: TRBV2; cdr3_aa: CASSEGTVRPQHF
d_call: NA; v_call: TRBV5-1; cdr3_aa: CASSSAPTGTNTGELFF
d_call: TRBD1; v_call: TRBV10-2; cdr3_aa: CASRIAPGQGDEKLFF
d_call: NA; v_call: TRBV4-1; cdr3_aa: CASSPRGDSNQPQHF
d_call: NA; v_call: TRBV11-2; cdr3_aa: CASSLGAGTDTQYF
d_call: TRBD1; v_call: TRBV29-1; cdr3_aa: CSGSTGANEKLFF
d_call: TRBD2; v_call: TRBV30; cdr3_aa: CARGLALGETQYF
d_call: NA; v_call: TRBV2; cdr3_aa: CASSAPGYSNQPQHF
d_call: NA; v_call: TRBV5-1; cdr3_aa: CASSLGAISYNEQFF
d_call: NA; v_call: TRBV12-3/TRBV12-4; cdr3_aa: CATSGEQNTEAFF
d_call: TRBD1; v_call: TRBV19; cdr3_aa: CASNKGGSDEKLFF
d_call: TRBD1; v_call: TRBV30; cdr3_aa: CAWSGQGARTYGYTF
d_call: TRBD2; v_call: TRBV19; cdr3_aa: CASSALAGVNTGELFF
d_call: TRBD1; v_call: TRBV19; cdr3_aa: CASGDRGLSNQPQHF
d_call: TRBD2; v_call: TRBV28; cdr3_aa: CATSGGGNYEQYF
d_call: NA; v_call: TRBV7-2; cdr3_aa: CASSLGDNSYEQYF
d_call: TRBD1; v_call: TRBV4-1; cdr3_aa: CASSQDQGARPGNTIYF
d_call: TRBD1; v_call: TRBV2; cdr3_aa: CASSTTGFPPTNEKLFF
d_call: NA; v_call: TRBV24-1; cdr3_aa: CATSSGPPGEQYF